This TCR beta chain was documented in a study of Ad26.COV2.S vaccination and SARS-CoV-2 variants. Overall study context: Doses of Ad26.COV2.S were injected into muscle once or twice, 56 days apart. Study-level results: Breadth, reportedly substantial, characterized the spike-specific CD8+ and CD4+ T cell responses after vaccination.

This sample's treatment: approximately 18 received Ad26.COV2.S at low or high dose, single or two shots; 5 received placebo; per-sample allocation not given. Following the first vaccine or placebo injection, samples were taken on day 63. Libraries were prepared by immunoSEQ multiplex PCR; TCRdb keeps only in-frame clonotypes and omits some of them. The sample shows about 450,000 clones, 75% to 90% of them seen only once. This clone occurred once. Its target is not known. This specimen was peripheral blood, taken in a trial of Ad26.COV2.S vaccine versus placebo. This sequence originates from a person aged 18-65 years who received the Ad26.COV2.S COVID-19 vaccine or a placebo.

CDR3 sequence reads: CASSEGQHYNSPLHF. The DNA of the CDR3 is TGTGCCAGCAGTGAAGGACAGCACTATAATTCACCCCTCCACTTT. This chain uses TRBV25-1 with TRBJ1-6; D might be TRBD1 (6 bases). Germline V lookup: CDR1 MGHDK, CDR2 SYGVNS. The CDR3 has 15 amino acids. V dropped 2 bases and J dropped 3 bases, with 8 bases sitting between them.